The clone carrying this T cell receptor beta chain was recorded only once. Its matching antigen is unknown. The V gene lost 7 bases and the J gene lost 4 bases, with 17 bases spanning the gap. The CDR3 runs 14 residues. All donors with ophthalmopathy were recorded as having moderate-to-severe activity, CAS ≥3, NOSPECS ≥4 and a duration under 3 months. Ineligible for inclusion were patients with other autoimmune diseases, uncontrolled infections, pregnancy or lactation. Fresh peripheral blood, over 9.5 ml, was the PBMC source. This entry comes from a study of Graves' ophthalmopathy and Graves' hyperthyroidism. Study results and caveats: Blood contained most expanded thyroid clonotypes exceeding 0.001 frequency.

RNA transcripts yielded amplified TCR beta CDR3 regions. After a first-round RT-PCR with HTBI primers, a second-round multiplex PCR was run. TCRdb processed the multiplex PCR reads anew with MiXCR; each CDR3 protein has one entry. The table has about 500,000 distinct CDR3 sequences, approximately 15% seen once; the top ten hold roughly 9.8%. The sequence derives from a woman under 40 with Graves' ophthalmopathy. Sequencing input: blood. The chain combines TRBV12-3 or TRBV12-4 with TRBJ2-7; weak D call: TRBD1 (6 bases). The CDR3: CASNWQGLGYEQYF. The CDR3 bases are TGTGCCAGCAACTGGCAGGGGCTCGGGTACGAGCAGTACTTC.